Shown below are 17 T cell receptor beta chains from a single sample sequenced in a study of neurological immune-mediated disorders. TCRdb processed the 5' RACE reads anew with MiXCR; each CDR3 protein has one entry. The data show about 10,000 distinct CDR3 sequences, with around 20% seen just once and approximately 50% held by the top ten. The source material was CD8+ T cells from blood. These receptors originate from an older woman with HTLV-1-associated myelopathy (HAM/TSP).

This chain links TRBV5-1 with TRBJ2-3; 16 nucleotides match TRBD2. J lost 4 bases, V lost 1 base, and 9 bases had no gene match. The germline CDR1 and CDR2 sequences are SGHRS and YFSETQ. The CDR3 covers 19 residues. The DNA of the CDR3 is TGCGCCAGCAGCTTGTTATCGGGACTAGCGGGGGGGCCCTCAGATACGCAGTATTTT. Translating gives CASSLLSGLAGGPSDTQYF.

The chain carries TRBV3-1 and TRBJ1-1; D is perhaps TRBD1 (6 bases). V was trimmed by 5 bases and J by 2 bases, leaving 12 bases between them. CDR3 length equals 14 residues. Germline assignment: CDR1 LGHDT and CDR2 YNNKEL (reference sequence). The CDR3 reads CASSKGGSNTEAFF. The CDR3 DNA reads TGTGCCAGCAGCAAGGGGGGGTCAAACACTGAAGCTTTCTTT.

The genes are TRBV7-2 and TRBJ2-1, with 7 bases lining up with TRBD2. The CDR3 has 14 residues. V trimming: 2 bases; J trimming: 9 bases; junction bases outside the gene matches: 7. The germline CDR1 and CDR2 sequences are SGHTA and FQGNSA. The CDR3 nucleotides read TGTGCCAGCAGCTTAATGGCGGGAGAGTTTGAGCAGTTCTTC. Its protein product is CASSLMAGEFEQFF.

This clonotype has a count of ten or more. The V call is TRBV9, the J call TRBJ1-2, with 10 positions matching TRBD1. The germline gives CDR1 SGDLS, CDR2 YYNGEE. This CDR3 region has 14 residues. The V and J ends lost 3 bases and 5 bases, in that order; junction bases with no gene match: 4. This CDR3 reads CASSAGQGTYGYTF. As DNA, the CDR3 is TGTGCCAGCAGCGCGGGACAGGGGACATATGGCTACACCTTC. Combining the CDR3 with reference TRBV9 and TRBJ1-2 gives the whole variable domain DSGVTQTPKHLITATGQRVTLRCSPRSGDLSVYWYQQSLDQGLQFLIQYYNGEERAKGNILERFSAQQFPDLHSELNLSSLELGDSALYFCASSAGQGTYGYTFGSGTRLTVV.

This clonotype was detected ten times or more. The rearrangement uses TRBV30 and TRBJ2-7; possibly TRBD2 for D (5 bases). Germline-derived CDR1 and CDR2 are GTSNPN and SVGIG (reference sequence). The CDR3 is made up of 13 amino acids. V lost 0 bases to trimming and J lost 6 bases, with 12 bases between them. The CDR3 reads CAWSVTTNSEQYF. The CDR3 nucleotides read TGTGCCTGGAGTGTGACTACCAATAGCGAGCAGTACTTC. The entire variable domain, with the rest obtained from reference TRBV30 and TRBJ2-7, is as follows: SQTIHQWPATLVQPVGSPLSLECTVEGTSNPNLYWYRQAAGRGLQLLFYSVGIGQISSEVPQNLSASRPQDRQFILSSKKLLLSDSGFYLCAWSVTTNSEQYFGPGTRLTVT.

This clonotype was found many times. The rearrangement joins TRBV7-9 to TRBJ2-7; D possibly matches TRBD1 or TRBD2 (6 bases each). CDR1 is SEHNR, CDR2 FQNEAQ, per germline (reference sequence). V was shortened by 5 bases and J by 2 bases, with 13 bases between the two germline ends. The CDR3 consists of 14 residues. CDR3 nucleotide sequence: TGTGCCAGCAGCCCCCCCGGGGGCCCCTACGAGCAGTACTTC. Its translation: CASSPPGGPYEQYF.

This clonotype came up many times. The V call is TRBV15, the J call TRBJ1-1; D ambiguous. Per germline, CDR1 LNHNV and CDR2 YYDKDF (reference sequence). The length of the CDR3 is 13 residues. V was cut by 3 bases and J by 2 bases, with 7 bases left in between. The CDR3 is CATSSKTNTEAFF. The CDR3 nucleotides read TGTGCCACCAGCAGCAAGACCAACACTGAAGCTTTCTTT.

This clonotype was recorded many times. The rearrangement joins TRBV20-1 to TRBJ2-7, with TRBD1 matching 7 bases. The V gene's germline CDR1 is DFQATT and CDR2 SNEGSKA (reference sequence). The V and J ends lost 4 bases and 4 bases, in that order; junction bases with no gene match: 10. The CDR3 has 14 amino acids. Written as DNA, the CDR3 is TGCAGTGCTACGTCAACAGGGGCCGGATACGAGCAGTACTTC. Its translation is CSATSTGAGYEQYF.

This clonotype is medium-sized within its sample. The chain has TRBV5-1 and TRBJ2-7; D unresolved. In germline, CDR1 is SGHRS, CDR2 YFSETQ. The CDR3 sequence is 11 residues long. V gave up 3 bases and J gave up 2 bases, with 3 bases separating them. The CDR3 coding sequence is TGCGCCAGCAGCTCCGCCTACGAGCAGTACTTC. Translated, it gives CASSSAYEQYF.

This clonotype occurred many times. V gene TRBV25-1 combines with J gene TRBJ2-1; D call uncertain. Germline loops: CDR1 MGHDK, CDR2 SYGVNS. V was pared by 4 bases and J by 0 bases, with 7 bases between. There are 14 residues in the CDR3. In nucleotides, the CDR3 is TGTGCCAGCAGTGTCGGCGGCTCCTACAATGAGCAGTTCTTC. This translates into CASSVGGSYNEQFF.

V usage is TRBV5-6 and J usage is TRBJ1-2; D gene ambiguous. In germline, CDR1 is SGHDT, CDR2 YYEEEE. V was shortened by 0 bases and J by 4 bases, with 13 bases between the two germline ends. The CDR3 extends over 15 amino acids. CDR3: CASSLGRSRTYGYTF. The DNA for the CDR3 is TGTGCCAGCAGCTTGGGGCGGAGCCGTACCTATGGCTACACCTTC.

This clonotype was seen repeatedly, ten times or more. In DNA, the CDR3 is TGTGCCAGCACCCCGGACAGGTCGACGGGGGGTCAGCCCCAGCATTTT. Its translation is CASTPDRSTGGQPQHF. The chain combines TRBV2 with TRBJ1-5, with TRBD1 identical over 7 bases. Germline V gives CDR1 SNHLY, CDR2 FYNNEI. Trimming removed 7 bases from V and 6 bases from J; junction bases left unmatched: 15. The CDR3 extends over 16 amino acids.

This clonotype was detected many times. The J gene is TRBJ2-7, the V gene TRBV10-3, with D unresolved. V lost 11 bases and J lost 5, with 13 bases in between. In germline, CDR1 is ENHRY, CDR2 SYGVKD. The CDR3 is 11 residues long. CDR3 sequence (DNA): TGTGCCTCCCACAGTCTCAACGAGCAGTACTTC. The encoded protein is CASHSLNEQYF.

This sequence joins TRBV20-1 and TRBJ2-2; D is ambiguous. CDR3 length: 11 amino acids. CDR1 is DFQATT and CDR2 is SNEGSKA in the germline V gene (reference sequence). V dropped 3 bases and J dropped 5 bases, with 4 bases sitting between them. CDR3 loop: CSARKTGELFF. In DNA form, the CDR3 reads TGCAGTGCTAGGAAGACCGGGGAGCTGTTTTTT.

This clonotype was counted ten times or more. This chain connects TRBV20-1 to TRBJ2-1; no clear D. The CDR3 contains 13 residues. The germline V gene has CDR1 DFQATT and CDR2 SNEGSKA (reference sequence). V was cut by 2 bases and J by 0 bases, with 5 bases left in between. CDR3 nucleotides: TGCAGTGCTAGACCAGCCTCCTACAATGAGCAGTTCTTC. It translates to CSARPASYNEQFF.

This clonotype was recorded many times. V and J are TRBV9 and TRBJ2-7; D may be TRBD1 or TRBD2 (5 bases each). The ends were cut back, 4 bases at V and 6 bases at J, with 11 bases in the middle. Germline V gene data show CDR1 as SGDLS and CDR2 as YYNGEE. This CDR3 region has 12 residues. CDR3: CASSSGAGEQYF. The CDR3 nucleotides read TGTGCCAGCAGCTCCGGGGCCGGCGAGCAGTACTTC. Based on the CDR3 plus reference TRBV9 and TRBJ2-7, the full variable domain is DSGVTQTPKHLITATGQRVTLRCSPRSGDLSVYWYQQSLDQGLQFLIQYYNGEERAKGNILERFSAQQFPDLHSELNLSSLELGDSALYFCASSSGAGEQYFGPGTRLTVT.

This clonotype was counted ten times or more. The chain joins TRBV20-1 to TRBJ2-7; TRBD1 is a possible D gene (5 bases). Germline values: CDR1 DFQATT, CDR2 SNEGSKA (reference sequence). CDR3 length equals 12 residues. The ends were cut back, 7 bases at V and 0 bases at J, with 10 bases in the middle. CDR3 in DNA: TGCAGTGGAAGGGGAATCTCCTACGAGCAGTACTTC. Translating it yields CSGRGISYEQYF.